This T cell receptor (beta chain) stems from a study of T cell repertoires in cytomegalovirus infection. Turning to the study itself: Epitope selection comprised recently identified HLA-C-restricted CMV epitopes and well-studied HLA-B-restricted CMV epitopes.

Concerning this clonotype: Its antigen is not known.

One entry per CDR3 protein results from TCRdb running MiXCR on the reads. The data contain approximately 910,000 distinct CDR3 sequences, approximately 31% of them singletons. Study-level points and caveats: It was HLA-C-restricted CMV-specific TCR beta clonotypes that dominated the response ex vivo. Cumulative public TCR beta family frequency identified carriers of CMV plus the relevant HLA.

This material consisted of cultured CD8+ T cells from PBMCs, taken from culture after CMV antigen stimulation. The TCR was taken from a human donor in good health (CMV status not recorded). Some clones in this sample may be carry-over from other donors' samples.

CDR3 sequence (DNA): TGTGCCAGTAGTCTATTCTACAGGGAGACTGAAGCTTTCTTT. Residues: CASSLFYRETEAFF. The V gene is TRBV19, the J gene TRBJ1-1, with D possibly TRBD1 on 6 matching bases. This CDR3 spans 14 amino acids. Trimming shortened V by 5 bases and J by 5 bases, and 15 bases separated the two germline ends. CDR1 and CDR2 from the germline V gene are LNHDA and SQIVND (reference sequence).